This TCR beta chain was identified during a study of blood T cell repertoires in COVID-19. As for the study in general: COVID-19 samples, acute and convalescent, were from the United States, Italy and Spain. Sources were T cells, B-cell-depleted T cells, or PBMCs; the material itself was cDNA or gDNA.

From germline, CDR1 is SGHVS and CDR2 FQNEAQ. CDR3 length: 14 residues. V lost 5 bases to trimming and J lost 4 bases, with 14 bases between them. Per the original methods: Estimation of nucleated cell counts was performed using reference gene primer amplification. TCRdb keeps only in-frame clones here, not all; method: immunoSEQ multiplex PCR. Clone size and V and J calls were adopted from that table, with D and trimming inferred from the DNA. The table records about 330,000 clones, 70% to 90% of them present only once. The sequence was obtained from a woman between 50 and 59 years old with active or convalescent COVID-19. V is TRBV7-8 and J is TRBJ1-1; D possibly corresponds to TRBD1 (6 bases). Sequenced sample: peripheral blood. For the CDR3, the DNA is TGTGCCAGCAGCCCCCGAGGGGGTGGCACTGAAGCTTTCTTT. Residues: CASSPRGGGTEAFF.